Reported below is one T cell receptor (beta chain). This clone has a handful of counts. Its target antigen remains unknown. Per-nucleotide qualities are absent, and no much larger clonotype sits a single base away. The immunoSEQ Assay, a bias-controlled multiplex PCR, was used to amplify TCRbeta CDR3 regions from genomic DNA. The paper's processing steps were these. The number of nucleated cells in each sample was estimated from the amplification of reference gene primers within the assay. Sequence reads were collapsed and filtered to measure the absolute abundance of every unique TCRbeta CDR3 rearrangement. For each sample, productive Simpson clonality was calculated as the square root of Simpson's diversity index over productive rearrangements. TCRdb retrieved this table from immuneACCESS and kept in-frame rearrangements only. Not all clones are present; in checked studies, unresolved V genes account for under half, and no reason is known for the remainder. The V and J calls and the clone size are those of that table, but D and trimming were determined from the DNA. Here the sample has fewer than 200,000 clones; approximately 87% occur a single time. The ten largest clones capture roughly 0.9% of the sample.

This specimen comes from a study of blood T cell repertoires in COVID-19 (dated by TCRdb to 2018 to 2021). In the study overall: Samples covering the acute and convalescent phases of COVID-19 were provided by collaborators in the United States, Italy and Spain. The repertoires were released in a freely available public database intended as a resource for research on the immune response to SARS-CoV-2. HLA class I and class II types, where available, came from metadata supplied by the sample provider rather than from assay-based typing. The material from the prospective study consisted of cDNA or gDNA derived from T cells, B-cell-depleted T cells, or PBMCs. Deeply sampled blood TCRbeta repertoires from subjects exposed to, actively infected with, or recovered from COVID-19 were included in the dataset. Samples were obtained from the ongoing ImmuneRACE study (first 160 participants) and from 1,254 subjects provided by 6 global collaborators. Sample metadata almost always included a de-identified subject ID, COVID-19 status, age in years and sex. Here is what the overall study found, with its caveats: Clinical and demographic metadata were provided uncurated, with the amount varying by source and participant.

Samples from volunteer blood donors who had recovered from COVID-19 were contributed by a second Seattle source. Collaborating institutions collected whole blood in K2EDTA tubes following their own protocols. For TCRbeta analysis, collaborators shipped samples in one of three forms: frozen whole blood, isolated PBMCs, or DNA extracted from either of those sample types. Specimen: peripheral blood. This TCR came from a woman under 30 who had recovered from COVID-19.

The base sequence is TGTGCCAGCAGAAAAGGGGCTAACTCTGGAAACACCATATATTTT. Its protein reads: CASRKGANSGNTIYF. Recombination linked TRBV7-2 to TRBJ1-3; perhaps TRBD1 is the D gene, with 5 bases matching. Including the terminal cysteine and phenylalanine, the CDR3 comprises 15 residues. This entry keeps only the CDR3 DNA: 45 bases, framed from base 1. V loses 6 bases, J loses 0 bases, and the germline ends lie 12 bases apart. For CDR1 and CDR2, the germline V gene lists SGHTA and FQGNSA.